This TCR beta chain was documented in a study of PD-1 blockade in mismatch repair-deficient tumors (TCRdb year 2017). Concerning the study at large: Between September 2013 and September 2016, the trial enrolled approximately 87 consecutive patients with approximately 12 types of mismatch repair-deficient cancer, all of whom had received prior treatment and were progressing. Tumor-associated T cell clones in the peripheral blood of patients responding to PD-1 blockade were tracked using deep sequencing of TCR CDR3 regions.

Points on this clone: Its antigen is unknown. One base away there is no much larger clone; base qualities are not given.

The junction carries 18 bases between V and J, which are trimmed by 3 bases and 7 bases respectively. From the cysteine through the phenylalanine, the CDR3 covers 15 amino acids. Here the CDR3 DNA is all that survives: 45 bases in frame from base 1. CDR1 and CDR2 (GTSNPN, SVGIG) derive from the germline V gene (reference sequence). Libraries were made using the immunoSEQ multiplex PCR assay. TCRdb mirrors the immuneACCESS table, restricted to in-frame sequences. Some clones are absent from its copies; in checked studies, under half trace to an unresolved V gene, and the reason for the others is unknown. The sample contains about 110,000 clones, about three quarters of them found a single time. The top ten clones comprise 4% to 6% of the sample. Mismatch repair deficiency was established in every enrolled patient by polymerase chain reaction or immunohistochemistry. TCR sequencing was carried out for a few patients who responded to pembrolizumab therapy. Pembrolizumab PD-1 blockade was prospectively tested in advanced mismatch repair-deficient cancers, regardless of tissue of origin, in the phase II trial. Peripheral blood T cell samples were gathered serially, both before PD-1 blockade started and at multiple time points afterward. Blood sampling times were reported as weeks after the first pembrolizumab dose.

What the work shows at the level of the full study, not this receptor alone: Rapid expansion after pembrolizumab followed by contraction, generally before radiologic responses, was shown by tumor-resident clones, which were often undetectable in blood before treatment.

The rearranged segments are TRBV30 and TRBJ1-4; the D gene cannot be resolved reliably. The TCR originated in an adult with mismatch repair-deficient cancer. The starting material was peripheral blood, obtained about 60 weeks after starting pembrolizumab. The sequenced DNA: TGTGCCTGGAGGGCTCCCCTACCTCTAGGTGAAAAACTGTTTTTT. This is translated as CAWRAPLPLGEKLFF. Reference TRBV30 and TRBJ1-4 proteins supply the regions before and after the CDR3; the full variable domain is: SQTIHQWPATLVQPVGSPLSLECTVEGTSNPNLYWYRQAAGRGLQLLFYSVGIGQISSEVPQNLSASRPQDRQFILSSKKLLLSDSGFYLCAWRAPLPLGEKLFFGSGTQLSVL.